The source of this T cell receptor beta chain is a study of blood T cell repertoires in COVID-19 (dated by TCRdb to the early 2020s). Looking at the study overall: Collaborator samples came from the United States, Italy and Spain and covered acute and convalescent phases of COVID-19. The prospective study material was composed of cDNA or gDNA derived from T cells, B-cell-depleted T cells, or PBMCs. Subjects who had been exposed to COVID-19, were actively infected with it, or had recovered from it provided the deeply sampled blood TCRbeta repertoires that made up the dataset. The repertoires were made available in a free public database intended to serve as a resource for research on the immune response to SARS-CoV-2. Samples were obtained from the ongoing ImmuneRACE study (first 160 participants) and from 1,000 to 1,500 subjects provided by 6 global collaborators. Sample metadata almost always included a de-identified subject ID, COVID-19 status, age in years and sex. HLA class I and class II types, where available, came from metadata supplied by the sample provider rather than from assay-based typing. Results and caveats for the whole study, not just this receptor: The quantity of clinical and demographic metadata differed by source and by participant and was supplied without curation.

Reading from cysteine to phenylalanine, the CDR3 counts 15 amino acids. The read is trimmed to its CDR3 DNA, 45 bases read in frame from base 1. Relative to germline, V is 3 bases shorter and J is 4 bases shorter, with 14 bases between their ends. Sequences SGHAT (CDR1) and FQNNGV (CDR2) are obtained from the germline V gene. The collaborating institutions used their own protocols to collect whole blood in K2EDTA tubes. For TCRbeta analysis, collaborators shipped samples in one of three forms: frozen whole blood, isolated PBMCs, or DNA extracted from either of those sample types. TCRbeta CDR3 regions were amplified from genomic DNA using the immunoSEQ Assay, a bias-controlled multiplex PCR. The study's processing was this. The number of nucleated cells in each sample was estimated from the amplification of reference gene primers within the assay. Sequence reads were collapsed and filtered to measure the absolute abundance of every unique TCRbeta CDR3 rearrangement. For each sample, productive Simpson clonality was calculated as the square root of Simpson's diversity index over productive rearrangements. TCRdb carries this immuneACCESS record with in-frame sequences only. Its versions omit some clonotypes, under half of them owing to an unresolved V gene in the studies checked, with the rest unexplained. V and J calls and clone size follow that table, whereas D and trimming were derived from the DNA. Here the sample has roughly 290,000 clones; approximately 90% occur a single time. Approximately 0.84% of the sample goes to the ten largest clones.

Points on this clone: It has no known antigen specificity. The input lacks base qualities; no much larger clone sits a single base away.

The receptor was isolated from a man aged 25 to 45 with acute or convalescent COVID-19. The sample taken for sequencing was peripheral blood. The chain joins TRBV11-2 to TRBJ2-3, with an unclear D gene assignment. The CDR3 reads CASSFLMGMADTQYF. The nucleotides read TGTGCCAGCAGCTTCTTGATGGGCATGGCAGATACGCAGTATTTT. Joined to the reference TRBV11-2 and TRBJ2-3 proteins, this CDR3 gives the full variable domain: EAGVAQSPRYKIIEKRQSVAFWCNPISGHATLYWYQQILGQGPKLLIQFQNNGVVDDSQLPKDRFSAERLKGVDSTLKIQPAKLEDSAVYLCASSFLMGMADTQYFGPGTRLTVL.